Below are 20 T cell receptor beta chains sequenced from a single sample in a study of T cells expressing NK-cell markers. Following a re-call of the 5' RACE reads, TCRdb has one entry per CDR3 protein and lacks DNA. The listing contains approximately 440,000 distinct CDR3 sequences. The sequenced sample was blood T cells: a sorted CD56 or NKG2C T cell subset, CD4+ or CD8+ T cells, or bulk PBMC T cells (not recorded which). The receptors come from a woman between 45 and 60 years old in good health.

This chain links TRBV19 with TRBJ2-7. Germline CDR1 LNHDA, CDR2 SQIVND (reference sequence). The CDR3 runs to 12 residues. This chain's CDR3 is CASSIRSNEQYF.

V gene TRBV5-1 combines with J gene TRBJ2-3; TCRdb names TRBD2, which stays unverified in the absence of DNA. Germline loops: CDR1 SGHRS, CDR2 YFSETQ. CDR3 size: 15 residues. CDR3: CASSLSGLGTDTQYF.

The chain recombines TRBV5-1 with TRBJ2-1; TCRdb outputs TRBD1, but without DNA this stays unchecked. CDR3 size: 14 residues. In germline, CDR1 is SGHRS, CDR2 YFSETQ. This CDR3 is CASSGGAGNNEQFF.

The CDR3 protein is CATSRSRIAGLNEQFF. V is TRBV15 and J is TRBJ2-1; TCRdb lists TRBD2, though no DNA is available to test this call. Germline loops: CDR1 LNHNV, CDR2 YYDKDF (reference sequence). The CDR3 contains 16 residues.

The chain links TRBV10-2 to TRBJ1-1. Germline V CDR1 and CDR2: WSHSY, SAAADI. This CDR3 contains 11 residues. The CDR3 region is CASSEITKAFF.

The CDR3 loop is CASSLLLSRRRYNEQFF. The J gene is TRBJ2-1, the V gene TRBV7-8; lacking DNA, the TRBD2 call made by TCRdb goes unchecked. CDR1 and CDR2 from the germline V gene are SGHVS and FQNEAQ. CDR3 size: 17 residues.

The chain carries TRBV5-6 and TRBJ2-7. The germline V gene encodes CDR1 SGHDT and CDR2 YYEEEE. The length of the CDR3 is 15 residues. The CDR3 protein is CASSLNTGISYEQYF.

V usage is TRBV11-3 and J usage is TRBJ2-3; the D call of TRBD1 rests on TCRdb alone, since no DNA is present to check it. Germline lookup yields CDR1 SGHNT and CDR2 YENEEA. CDR3 length equals 15 residues. The CDR3 is CASSPPGPTTDTQYF. The whole variable domain, filled in from reference TRBV11-3 and TRBJ2-3, reads EAGVVQSPRYKIIEKKQPVAFWCNPISGHNTLYWYLQNLGQGPELLIRYENEEAVDDSQLPKDRFSAERLKGVDSTLKIQPAELGDSAVYLCASSPPGPTTDTQYFGPGTRLTVL.

The rearrangement links TRBV5-6 to TRBJ1-1; there is no DNA to check the TCRdb D call of TRBD1. Per germline, CDR1 SGHDT and CDR2 YYEEEE. CDR3 size: 17 residues. This CDR3 reads CASSLEGQGRRNTEAFF.

This sequence joins TRBV3-1 and TRBJ2-7; TCRdb proposes TRBD2, but this gene call is untestable without DNA. The length of the CDR3 is 14 residues. In germline, CDR1 is LGHDT, CDR2 YNNKEL (reference sequence). This CDR3 is CASSQDSGGHEQYF.

The rearrangement links TRBV3-1 to TRBJ2-6; without DNA, the TCRdb call of TRBD1 cannot be checked. This CDR3 is 21 amino acids long. Germline V gene sequence: CDR1 LGHDT, CDR2 YNNKEL (reference sequence). The CDR3 loop is CASSQDVPSDRVKSGANVLTF.

The V call is TRBV12-3 or TRBV12-4, the J call TRBJ2-3; TCRdb picks TRBD1, but there is no DNA to check that call. The CDR3 contains 12 residues. The CDR3 region is CAIGRDGDTQYF.

The CDR3 sequence is CASSQGPVGGAGYTF. V gene TRBV4-1 combines with J gene TRBJ1-2; TCRdb reports TRBD1, a call that lacks DNA to check it against. The CDR3 consists of 15 residues. Germline lookup yields CDR1 MGHRA and CDR2 YSYEKL.

The genes are TRBV7-6 and TRBJ2-3; lacking DNA, the TRBD2 call made by TCRdb goes unchecked. The CDR3 is 15 amino acids. CDR1 is SGHVS and CDR2 is FNYEAQ in the germline V gene. The CDR3 reads CASSLEAGVPDTQYF.

J is TRBJ2-1 and V is TRBV12-3 or TRBV12-4; TCRdb lists TRBD2, though no DNA is available to test this call. The CDR3 totals 16 residues. The CDR3 loop reads CASSLPSGRARDEQFF.

This chain links TRBV11-1 with TRBJ2-7; checking the TCRdb D call of TRBD1 is not possible without DNA. The CDR3 sequence is 12 residues long. In germline, CDR1 is SGHAT, CDR2 FQDESV (reference sequence). The chain's CDR3 is CASSFSGDEQYF. Drawing the rest from reference TRBV11-1 and TRBJ2-7, the complete variable domain is EAEVAQSPRYKITEKSQAVAFWCDPISGHATLYWYRQILGQGPELLVQFQDESVVDDSQLPKDRFSAERLKGVDSTLKIQPAELGDSAMYLCASSFSGDEQYFGPGTRLTVT.

V is TRBV5-1 and J is TRBJ2-3; TCRdb's D call, TRBD2, is unchecked because there is no DNA. CDR3 size: 15 residues. Germline V lookup: CDR1 SGHRS, CDR2 YFSETQ. CDR3 amino acids: CASSLALAHTDTQYF.

The chain is built from TRBV27 and TRBJ2-2. Germline V CDR1 and CDR2: MNHEY, SMNVEV (reference sequence). The CDR3 is 14 residues long. The CDR3: CASSQRVATGELFF.

This chain uses TRBV5-1 with TRBJ2-5. Germline loops: CDR1 SGHRS, CDR2 YFSETQ. The CDR3 spans 13 residues. CDR3 amino acids: CASSLFLKETQYF.

The chain carries TRBV12-5 and TRBJ2-3; TCRdb's D call of TRBD1 is untestable without DNA. The CDR3 consists of 16 residues. Germline CDR1 LGHNT, CDR2 FRNRAP. This CDR3 reads CASGLGQFRSTDTQYF.